This T cell receptor beta chain was sequenced in a study of response to subunit inactivated influenza vaccine. MiXCR, applied by TCRdb to the RT-PCR reads, yields one record per CDR3 protein. This sample has about 570,000 distinct CDR3 sequences; 11% occur once, and the top ten carry about 10%. Germline CDR1 DFQATT, CDR2 SNEGSKA (reference sequence). Germline trimming cut 6 bases from V and 5 bases from J; bases unmatched to any gene: 11. The CDR3 loop spans 14 amino acids. The same sample was also used in a study of T cells expressing NK-cell markers. That work contributes: It was by 5'RACE template switching with UMIs that TCR beta cDNA was made. Sorted CD3+CD56-NKG2C+, CD3+CD56+NKG2C+ and CD3+CD56+NKG2C- T cells supplied the TCR beta repertoires. An anti-gamma-delta TCR antibody restricted sorting to alpha-beta TCR T cells in several experiments. There were a few donors in whom these clonotypes also led the CD3+CD56-NKG2C+ fraction.

This chain connects TRBV20-1 to TRBJ2-3; TRBD1 aligns across 7 bases. This specimen was PBMCs from blood, taken on the day of vaccination. The TCR originated in a man aged 45 to 65 who received an inactivated influenza vaccine. CDR3 coding DNA: TGCAGTGCGAGGGTGACAGGGCCGCAAGATACGCAGTATTTT. This sequence encodes CSARVTGPQDTQYF.